This T cell receptor (beta chain) was obtained from a study of spatial heterogeneity in lung cancer. Across the whole study: More beta-chain than alpha-chain sequences were consistently detected.

The study's findings and limits: The estimated TCR-seq coverage of tumor T cells amounted to 6% to 7% when looking at alpha chains and roughly 13% when looking at beta chains. Expanded alpha and beta TCR counts within tumors tracked tumor mutation counts. Expanded TCRs classified as ubiquitous or regional were counted, and these counts tracked ubiquitous and regional nonsynonymous mutations, respectively.

Time point described: sample taken at primary tumor resection. TCRdb used MiXCR to reprocess the 5' RACE reads, holding one entry per CDR3 protein. The table includes fewer than 3,000 distinct CDR3 sequences, around 50% detected once. The V gene end was trimmed by 1 base and the J gene end by 4 bases; junction bases not matched to a gene: 4. This CDR3 is built from 15 residues. The germline V gene encodes CDR1 SGHRS and CDR2 YFSETQ. Notes on this clonotype: Its cognate antigen is unknown.

The clonotype comes from a male donor with early-stage non-small cell lung cancer. The specimen comprised lung tumor tissue, sampled at surgery. The chain combines TRBV5-1 with TRBJ2-3; 9 nucleotides agree with TRBD2. The CDR3 bases are TGCGCCAGCAGCTTGCGGGCGGGAGGGCCAGATACGCAGTATTTT. It encodes CASSLRAGGPDTQYF.